Ten or more counts support the clone carrying this TCR beta chain. Its antigen is undetermined. The CDR3 has 13 residues. The germline CDR1 and CDR2 sequences are MNHNS and SASEGT. The V gene lost 6 bases and the J gene lost 8 bases, with 14 bases spanning the gap. The CDR3 regions of TCR beta were amplified from RNA transcripts. TCR CDR3 underwent first-round RT-PCR with the HTBI primer set. TCRdb redid the calling of the multiplex PCR reads with MiXCR, one entry per CDR3 protein. The profile shows some 250,000 distinct CDR3 sequences, roughly 15% of them singletons. The sample belongs to a study of T cells in Graves' hyperthyroidism and ophthalmopathy. Study-wide findings and caveats: Within blood appeared most thyroid clonotypes that had expanded above 0.001.

Isolation of PBMCs was performed on 8 to 10 ml fresh peripheral blood. The rearrangement joins TRBV6-1 to TRBJ2-1; D uncertain. The TCR was taken from a middle-aged woman with Graves' hyperthyroidism that later progressed to Graves' ophthalmopathy. The sample consisted of blood. CDR3 bases: TGTGCCAGCAGCCTGGACGGCTCGGATGAGCAGTTCTTC. Protein: CASSLDGSDEQFF.